This T cell receptor beta chain was sequenced during a study of CD8+ T cells in alopecia areata. General study results and limits: Normal scalp had lower clonality than lesional scalp, with alopecia totalis/universalis lesions showing this most strongly.

V trimming: 6 bases; J trimming: 4 bases; junction bases outside the gene matches: 7. This CDR3 has 13 residues. Germline V gene data show CDR1 as SQVTM and CDR2 as ANQGSEA. Extracted RNA was reverse transcribed, and the resulting cDNA served as sequencing template. The assay was immunoSEQ multiplex PCR, and TCRdb's table has in-frame clones only and misses some. The table shows around 120,000 clones, with around 48% occurring only once. Both peripheral blood and punch biopsies of lesional scalp skin were obtained from patients who had alopecia areata. Both CD4+ and CD8+ T cells were separated by sorting PBMCs. About this clone: Its target is not known.

This receptor was taken from a human donor with alopecia areata. This chain uses TRBV29-1 with TRBJ1-2; the match to TRBD1 covers 8 bases. The specimen was NKG2D-low CD8+ T cells sorted from blood. This CDR3 is CSVDGQGLYGYTF. In DNA, the CDR3 is TGCAGCGTGGACGGACAGGGCCTCTATGGCTACACCTTC.